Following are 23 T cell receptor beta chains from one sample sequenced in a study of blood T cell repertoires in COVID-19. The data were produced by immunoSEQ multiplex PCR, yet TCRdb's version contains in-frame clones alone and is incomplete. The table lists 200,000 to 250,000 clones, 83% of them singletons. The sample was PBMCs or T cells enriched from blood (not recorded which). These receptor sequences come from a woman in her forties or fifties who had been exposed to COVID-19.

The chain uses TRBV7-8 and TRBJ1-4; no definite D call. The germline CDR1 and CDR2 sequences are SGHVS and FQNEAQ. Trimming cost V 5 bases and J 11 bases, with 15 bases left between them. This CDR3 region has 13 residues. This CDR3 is CASSRLDGGKLFF. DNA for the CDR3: TGTGCCAGCAGCCGGCTAGACGGCGGGAAACTGTTTTTT.

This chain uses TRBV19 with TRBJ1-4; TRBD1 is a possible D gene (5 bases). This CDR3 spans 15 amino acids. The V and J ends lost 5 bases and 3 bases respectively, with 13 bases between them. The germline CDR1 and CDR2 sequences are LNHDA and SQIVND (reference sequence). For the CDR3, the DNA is TGTGCCAGTAGTCTCCCCGGGGGAGCTAATGAAAAACTGTTTTTT. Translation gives CASSLPGGANEKLFF.

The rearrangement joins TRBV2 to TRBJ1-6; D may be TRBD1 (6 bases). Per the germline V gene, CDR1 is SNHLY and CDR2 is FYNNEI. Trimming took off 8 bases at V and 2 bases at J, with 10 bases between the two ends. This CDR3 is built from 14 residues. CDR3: CASGGGAYNSPLHF. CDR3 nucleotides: TGTGCCAGCGGCGGGGGCGCCTATAATTCACCCCTCCACTTT.

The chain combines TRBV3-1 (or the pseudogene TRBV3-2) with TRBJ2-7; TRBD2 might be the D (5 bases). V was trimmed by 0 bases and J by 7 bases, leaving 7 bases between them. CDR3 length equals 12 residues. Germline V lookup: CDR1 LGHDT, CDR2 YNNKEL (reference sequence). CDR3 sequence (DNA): TGTGCCAGCAGCCAAGATCGCGGGGAGCAGTACTTC. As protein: CASSQDRGEQYF.

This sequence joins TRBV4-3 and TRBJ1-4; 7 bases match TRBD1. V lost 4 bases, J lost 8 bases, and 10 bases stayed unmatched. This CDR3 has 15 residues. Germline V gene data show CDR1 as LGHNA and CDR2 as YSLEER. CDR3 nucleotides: TGCGCCAGCAGCCCAATAGGGGGCAGGGGGGAAAAACTGTTTTTT. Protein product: CASSPIGGRGEKLFF.

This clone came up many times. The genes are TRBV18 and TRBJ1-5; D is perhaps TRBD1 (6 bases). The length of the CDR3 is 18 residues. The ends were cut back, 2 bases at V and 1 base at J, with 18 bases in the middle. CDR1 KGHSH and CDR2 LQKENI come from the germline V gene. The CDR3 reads CASSPFGGGGGSNQPQHF. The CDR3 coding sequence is TGTGCCAGCTCACCATTCGGCGGGGGCGGTGGAAGCAATCAGCCCCAGCATTTT. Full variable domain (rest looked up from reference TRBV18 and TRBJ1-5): NAGVMQNPRHLVRRRGQEARLRCSPMKGHSHVYWYRQLPEEGLKFMVYLQKENIIDESGMPKERFSAEFPKEGPSILRIQQVVRGDSAAYFCASSPFGGGGGSNQPQHFGDGTRLSIL.

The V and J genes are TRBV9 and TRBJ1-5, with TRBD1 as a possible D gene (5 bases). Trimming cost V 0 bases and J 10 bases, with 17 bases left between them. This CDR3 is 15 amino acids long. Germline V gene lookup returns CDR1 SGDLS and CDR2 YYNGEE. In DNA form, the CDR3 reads TGTGCCAGCAGCGTAGGGGAGGGGAGACCCGAACCCCAGCATTTT. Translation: CASSVGEGRPEPQHF.

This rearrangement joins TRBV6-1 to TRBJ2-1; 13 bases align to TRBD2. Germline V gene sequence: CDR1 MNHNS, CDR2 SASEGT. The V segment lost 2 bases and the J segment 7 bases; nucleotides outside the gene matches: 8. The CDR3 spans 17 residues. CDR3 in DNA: TGTGCCAGCAGTGAACGACTAGCGGGGGGAGAATCAAATGAGCAGTTCTTC. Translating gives CASSERLAGGESNEQFF.

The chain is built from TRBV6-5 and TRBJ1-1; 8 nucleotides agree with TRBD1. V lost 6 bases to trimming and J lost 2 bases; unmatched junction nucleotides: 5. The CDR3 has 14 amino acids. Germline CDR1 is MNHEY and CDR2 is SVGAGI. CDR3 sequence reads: CASSLGQGNTEAFF. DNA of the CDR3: TGTGCCAGCAGCCTCGGACAGGGTAACACTGAAGCTTTCTTT.

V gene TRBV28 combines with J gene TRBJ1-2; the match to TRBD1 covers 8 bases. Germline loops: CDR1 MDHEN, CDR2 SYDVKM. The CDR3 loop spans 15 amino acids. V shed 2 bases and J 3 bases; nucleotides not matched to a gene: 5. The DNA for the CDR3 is TGTGCCAGCAGTTTACCACAGGGGGGGGACTATGGCTACACCTTC. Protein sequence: CASSLPQGGDYGYTF.

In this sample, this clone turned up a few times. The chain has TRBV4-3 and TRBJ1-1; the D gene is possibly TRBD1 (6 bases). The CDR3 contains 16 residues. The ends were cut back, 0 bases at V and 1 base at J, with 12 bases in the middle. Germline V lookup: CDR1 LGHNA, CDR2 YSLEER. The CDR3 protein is CASSQEQTGGNTEAFF. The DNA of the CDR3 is TGCGCCAGCAGCCAAGAGCAGACAGGAGGGAACACTGAAGCTTTCTTT.

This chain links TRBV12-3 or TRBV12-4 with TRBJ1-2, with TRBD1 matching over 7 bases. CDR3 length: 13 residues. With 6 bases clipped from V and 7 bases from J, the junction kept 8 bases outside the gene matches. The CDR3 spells CASSTRGGGGYTF. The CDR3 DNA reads TGTGCCAGCAGCACTAGAGGGGGCGGTGGCTACACCTTC.

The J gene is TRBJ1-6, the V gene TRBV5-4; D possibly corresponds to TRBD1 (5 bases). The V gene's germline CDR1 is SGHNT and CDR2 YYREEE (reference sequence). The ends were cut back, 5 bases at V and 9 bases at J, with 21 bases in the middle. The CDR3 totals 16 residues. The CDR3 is CASSSRVGFNGSPLHF. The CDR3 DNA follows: TGTGCCAGCAGTTCCAGGGTAGGGTTTAATGGTTCACCCCTCCACTTT.

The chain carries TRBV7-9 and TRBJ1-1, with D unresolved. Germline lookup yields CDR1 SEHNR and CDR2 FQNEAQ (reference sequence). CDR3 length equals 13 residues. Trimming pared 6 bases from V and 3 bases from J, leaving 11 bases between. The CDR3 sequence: CASSLIIDTEAFF. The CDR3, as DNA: TGTGCCAGCAGTCTGATAATAGACACTGAAGCTTTCTTT.

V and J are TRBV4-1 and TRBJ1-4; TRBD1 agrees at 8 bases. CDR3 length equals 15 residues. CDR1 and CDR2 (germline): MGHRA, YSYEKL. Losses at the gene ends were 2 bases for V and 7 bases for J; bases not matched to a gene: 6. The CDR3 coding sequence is TGCGCCAGCAGCCAATTGTGGACAGGGAGTGAAAAACTGTTTTTT. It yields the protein CASSQLWTGSEKLFF.

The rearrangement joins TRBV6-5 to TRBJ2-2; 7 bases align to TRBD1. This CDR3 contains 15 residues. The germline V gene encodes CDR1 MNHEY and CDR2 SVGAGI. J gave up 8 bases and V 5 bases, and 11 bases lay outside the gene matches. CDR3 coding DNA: TGTGCCAGCAGTCGTATTATAGGGGGCTTAGGGGAGCTGTTTTTT. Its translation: CASSRIIGGLGELFF.

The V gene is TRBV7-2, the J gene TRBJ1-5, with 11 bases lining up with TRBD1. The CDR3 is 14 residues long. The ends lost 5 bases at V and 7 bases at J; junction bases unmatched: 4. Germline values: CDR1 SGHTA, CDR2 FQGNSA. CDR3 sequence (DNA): TGTGCCAGCAGCCGGGACAGGGGGACCCAGCCCCAGCATTTT. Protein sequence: CASSRDRGTQPQHF.

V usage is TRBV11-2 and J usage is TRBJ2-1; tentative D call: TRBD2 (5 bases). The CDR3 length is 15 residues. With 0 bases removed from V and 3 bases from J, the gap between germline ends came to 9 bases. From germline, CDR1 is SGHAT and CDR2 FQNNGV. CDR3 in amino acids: CASSLDKGLYNEQFF. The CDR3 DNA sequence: TGTGCCAGCAGCTTAGATAAAGGACTCTACAATGAGCAGTTCTTC.

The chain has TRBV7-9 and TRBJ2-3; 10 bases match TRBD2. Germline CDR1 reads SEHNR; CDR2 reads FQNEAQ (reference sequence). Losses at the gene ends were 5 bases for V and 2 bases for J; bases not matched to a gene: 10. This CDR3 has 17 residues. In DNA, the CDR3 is TGTGCCAGCAGCCTTCGATCACTAGCGGGGCCCACAGATACGCAGTATTTT. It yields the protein CASSLRSLAGPTDTQYF.

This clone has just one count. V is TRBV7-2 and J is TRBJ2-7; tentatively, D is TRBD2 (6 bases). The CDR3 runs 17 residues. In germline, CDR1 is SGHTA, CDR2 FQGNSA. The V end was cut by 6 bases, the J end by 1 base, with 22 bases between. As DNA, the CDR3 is TGTGCCAGCAGTAAAATCGGGCCTCCCGCGGGATCCTACGAGCAGTACTTC. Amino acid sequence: CASSKIGPPAGSYEQYF.

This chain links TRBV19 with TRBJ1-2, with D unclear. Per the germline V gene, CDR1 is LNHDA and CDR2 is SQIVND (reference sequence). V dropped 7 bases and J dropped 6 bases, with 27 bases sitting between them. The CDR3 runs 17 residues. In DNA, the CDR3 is TGTGCCAGTACCCTAATGGGTACCTACGTGGGCATAGATGGCTACACCTTC. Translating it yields CASTLMGTYVGIDGYTF.

In DNA, the CDR3 is TGTGCCAGCAGCCCTTTAACTAGCGGGGATACGCAGTATTTT. Protein sequence: CASSPLTSGDTQYF. The chain employs TRBV7-7 and TRBJ2-3, with 9 bases identical to TRBD2. The V gene end was trimmed by 5 bases and the J gene end by 6 bases; junction bases not matched to a gene: 6. Germline V gene sequence: CDR1 SSHAT, CDR2 FNYEAQ (reference sequence). The CDR3 length is 14 residues.

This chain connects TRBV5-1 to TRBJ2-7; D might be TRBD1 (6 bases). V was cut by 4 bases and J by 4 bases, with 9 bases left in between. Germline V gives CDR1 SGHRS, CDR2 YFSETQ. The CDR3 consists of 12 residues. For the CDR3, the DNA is TGCGCCAGCAGCGCTGGACAGTACGAGCAGTACTTC. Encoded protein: CASSAGQYEQYF.